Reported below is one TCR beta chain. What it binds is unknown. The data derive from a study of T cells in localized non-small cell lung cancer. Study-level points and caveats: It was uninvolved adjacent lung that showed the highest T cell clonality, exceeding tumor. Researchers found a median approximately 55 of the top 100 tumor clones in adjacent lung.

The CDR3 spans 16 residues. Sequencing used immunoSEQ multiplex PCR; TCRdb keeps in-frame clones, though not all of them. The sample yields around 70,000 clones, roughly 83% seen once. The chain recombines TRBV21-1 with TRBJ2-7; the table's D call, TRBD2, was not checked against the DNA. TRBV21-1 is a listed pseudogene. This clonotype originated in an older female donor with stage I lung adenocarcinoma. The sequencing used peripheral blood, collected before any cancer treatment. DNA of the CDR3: TGTGCCAGCAGCACTAGACAGATCGGGGGCTCCTACGAGCAGTACTTC. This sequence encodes CASSTRQIGGSYEQYF.